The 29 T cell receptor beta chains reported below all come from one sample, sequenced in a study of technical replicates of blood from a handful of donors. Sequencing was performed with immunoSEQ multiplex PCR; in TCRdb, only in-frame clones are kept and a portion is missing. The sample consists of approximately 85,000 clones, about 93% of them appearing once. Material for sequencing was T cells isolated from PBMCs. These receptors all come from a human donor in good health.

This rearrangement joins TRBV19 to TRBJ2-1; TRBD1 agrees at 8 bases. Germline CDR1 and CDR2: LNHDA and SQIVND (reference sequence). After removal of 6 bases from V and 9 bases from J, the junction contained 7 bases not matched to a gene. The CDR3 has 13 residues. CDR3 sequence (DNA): TGTGCCAGTAGACGTCAGGGGGCATCTGAGCAGTTCTTC. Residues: CASRRQGASEQFF.

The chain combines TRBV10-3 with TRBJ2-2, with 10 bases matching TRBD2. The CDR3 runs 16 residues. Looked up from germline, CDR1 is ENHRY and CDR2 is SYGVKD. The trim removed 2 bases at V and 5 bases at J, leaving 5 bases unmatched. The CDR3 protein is CAISEATSGDTGELFF. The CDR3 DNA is TGTGCCATCAGTGAGGCCACTAGCGGGGATACCGGGGAGCTGTTTTTT.

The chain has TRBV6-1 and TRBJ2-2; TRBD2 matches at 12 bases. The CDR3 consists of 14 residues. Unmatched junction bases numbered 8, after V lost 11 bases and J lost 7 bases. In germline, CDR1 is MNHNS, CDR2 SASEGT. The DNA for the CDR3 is TGTGCCGGGCTAGCGGGGGGGCTTGTCGGGGAGCTGTTTTTT. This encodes CAGLAGGLVGELFF.

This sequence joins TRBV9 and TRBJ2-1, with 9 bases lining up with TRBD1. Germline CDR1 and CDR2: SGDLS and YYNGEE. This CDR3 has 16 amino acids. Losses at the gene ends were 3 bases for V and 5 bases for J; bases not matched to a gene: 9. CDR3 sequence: CASSDRRGTGNNEQFF. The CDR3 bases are TGTGCCAGCAGCGACCGGCGCGGGACAGGGAACAATGAGCAGTTCTTC.

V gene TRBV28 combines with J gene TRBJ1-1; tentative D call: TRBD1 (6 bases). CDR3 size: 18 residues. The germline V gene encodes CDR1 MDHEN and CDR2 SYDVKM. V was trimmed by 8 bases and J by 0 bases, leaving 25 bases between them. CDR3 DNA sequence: TGTGCCAGCGCCCTTTACAGGGATGAGTTAGTCATGAACACTGAAGCTTTCTTT. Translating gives CASALYRDELVMNTEAFF.

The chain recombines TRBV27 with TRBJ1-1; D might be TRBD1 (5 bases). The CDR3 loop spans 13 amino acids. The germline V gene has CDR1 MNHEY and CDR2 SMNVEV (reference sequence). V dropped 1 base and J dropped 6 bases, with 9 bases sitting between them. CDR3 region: CASSLLKGSEAFF. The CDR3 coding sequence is TGTGCCAGCAGTTTATTGAAGGGGTCTGAAGCTTTCTTT.

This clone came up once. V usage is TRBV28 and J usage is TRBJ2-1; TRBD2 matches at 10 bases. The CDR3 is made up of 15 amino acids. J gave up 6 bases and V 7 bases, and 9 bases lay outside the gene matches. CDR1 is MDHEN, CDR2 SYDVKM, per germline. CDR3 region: CASTSGTSAFNEQFF. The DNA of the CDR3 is TGTGCCAGCACTAGCGGGACTAGCGCTTTCAATGAGCAGTTCTTC.

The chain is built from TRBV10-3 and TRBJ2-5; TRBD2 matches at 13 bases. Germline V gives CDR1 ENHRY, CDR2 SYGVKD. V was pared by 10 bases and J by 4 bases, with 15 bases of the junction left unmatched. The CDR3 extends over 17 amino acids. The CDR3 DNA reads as TGTGCCAGACCGTCCTCAACTAGCGGGAGGGCCGGAGAGACCCAGTACTTC. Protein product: CARPSSTSGRAGETQYF.

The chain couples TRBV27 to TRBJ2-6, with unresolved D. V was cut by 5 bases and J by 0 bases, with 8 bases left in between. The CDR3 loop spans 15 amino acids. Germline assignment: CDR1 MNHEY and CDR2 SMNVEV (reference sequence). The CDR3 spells CASSPYHSGANVLTF. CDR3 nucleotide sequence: TGTGCCAGCAGTCCCTACCACTCTGGGGCCAACGTCCTGACTTTC.

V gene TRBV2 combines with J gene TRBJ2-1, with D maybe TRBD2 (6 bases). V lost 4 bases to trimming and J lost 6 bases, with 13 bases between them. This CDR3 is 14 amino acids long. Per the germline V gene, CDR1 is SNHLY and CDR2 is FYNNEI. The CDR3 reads CASSAGGAGNEQFF. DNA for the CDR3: TGTGCCAGCAGTGCAGGCGGGGCGGGCAATGAGCAGTTCTTC.

DNA of the CDR3: TGTGCCACCGGGACTAGCGGAAACAATGAGCAGTTCTTC. Translation gives CATGTSGNNEQFF. This chain links TRBV6-5 with TRBJ2-1; 11 bases fit TRBD2. CDR3 length: 13 amino acids. J lost 5 bases, V lost 10 bases, and 4 bases had no gene match. Germline V gene data show CDR1 as MNHEY and CDR2 as SVGAGI.

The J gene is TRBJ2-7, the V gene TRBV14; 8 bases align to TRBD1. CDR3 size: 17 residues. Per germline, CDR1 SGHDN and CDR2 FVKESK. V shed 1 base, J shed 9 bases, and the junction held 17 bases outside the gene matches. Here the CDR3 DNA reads TGTGCCAGCAGCCAAGGGGCAACAGGGGGTCTACGAACGGCGCAGTACTTC. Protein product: CASSQGATGGLRTAQYF.

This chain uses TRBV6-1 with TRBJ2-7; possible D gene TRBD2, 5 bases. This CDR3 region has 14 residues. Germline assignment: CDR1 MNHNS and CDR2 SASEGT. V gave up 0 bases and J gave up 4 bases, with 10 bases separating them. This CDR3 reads CASSEAGGLYEQYF. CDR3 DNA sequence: TGTGCCAGCAGTGAAGCAGGAGGATTATACGAGCAGTACTTC.

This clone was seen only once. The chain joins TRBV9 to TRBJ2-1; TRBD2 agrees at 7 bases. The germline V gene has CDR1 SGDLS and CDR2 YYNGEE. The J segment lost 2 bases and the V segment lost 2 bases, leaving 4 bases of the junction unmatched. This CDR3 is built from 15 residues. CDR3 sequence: CASSVGGGPYNEQFF. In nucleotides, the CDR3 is TGTGCCAGCAGCGTGGGGGGGGGTCCCTACAATGAGCAGTTCTTC.

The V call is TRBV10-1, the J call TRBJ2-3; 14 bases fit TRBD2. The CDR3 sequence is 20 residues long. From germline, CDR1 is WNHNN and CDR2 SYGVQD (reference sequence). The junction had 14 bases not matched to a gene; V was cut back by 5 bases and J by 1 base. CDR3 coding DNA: TGCGCCAGCAGTATAGACCCGGGACTAGCGGGAGTATCCGGCACAGATACGCAGTATTTT. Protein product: CASSIDPGLAGVSGTDTQYF.

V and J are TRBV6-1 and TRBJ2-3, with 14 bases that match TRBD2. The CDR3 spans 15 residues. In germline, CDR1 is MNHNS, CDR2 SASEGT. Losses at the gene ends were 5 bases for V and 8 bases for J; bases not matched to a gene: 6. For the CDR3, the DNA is TGTGCCAGCAGTAAGGGACTAGCGGGGGTAGGTACGCAGTATTTT. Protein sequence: CASSKGLAGVGTQYF.

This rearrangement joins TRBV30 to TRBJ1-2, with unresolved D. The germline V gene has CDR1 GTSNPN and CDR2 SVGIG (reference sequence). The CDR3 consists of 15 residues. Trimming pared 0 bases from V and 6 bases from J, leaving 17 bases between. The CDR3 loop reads CAWSVRMRAWNGYTF. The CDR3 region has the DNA TGTGCCTGGAGTGTAAGGATGAGGGCATGGAATGGCTACACCTTC.

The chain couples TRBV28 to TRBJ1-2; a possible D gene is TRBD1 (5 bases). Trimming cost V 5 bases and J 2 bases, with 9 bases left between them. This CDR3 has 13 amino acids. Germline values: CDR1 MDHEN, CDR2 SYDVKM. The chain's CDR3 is CASSPGQNYGYTF. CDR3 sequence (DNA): TGTGCCAGCAGTCCCGGACAAAACTATGGCTACACCTTC.

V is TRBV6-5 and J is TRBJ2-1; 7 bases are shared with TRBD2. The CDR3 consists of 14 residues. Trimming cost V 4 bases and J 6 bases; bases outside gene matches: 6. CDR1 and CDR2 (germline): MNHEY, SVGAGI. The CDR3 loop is CASSSGLVANEQFF. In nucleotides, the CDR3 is TGTGCCAGCAGTTCAGGACTAGTTGCCAATGAGCAGTTCTTC.

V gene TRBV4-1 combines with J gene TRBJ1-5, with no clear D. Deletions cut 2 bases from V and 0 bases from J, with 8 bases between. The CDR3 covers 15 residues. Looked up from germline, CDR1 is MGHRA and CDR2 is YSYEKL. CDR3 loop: CASSQLAYSNQPQHF. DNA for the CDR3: TGCGCCAGCAGCCAATTAGCTTATAGCAATCAGCCCCAGCATTTT.

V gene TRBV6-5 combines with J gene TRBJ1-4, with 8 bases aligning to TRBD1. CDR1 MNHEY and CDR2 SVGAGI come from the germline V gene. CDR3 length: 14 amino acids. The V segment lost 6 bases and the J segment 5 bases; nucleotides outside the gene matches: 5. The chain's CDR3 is CASSLQGGNEKLFF. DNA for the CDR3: TGTGCCAGCAGCCTACAGGGGGGAAATGAAAAACTGTTTTTT.

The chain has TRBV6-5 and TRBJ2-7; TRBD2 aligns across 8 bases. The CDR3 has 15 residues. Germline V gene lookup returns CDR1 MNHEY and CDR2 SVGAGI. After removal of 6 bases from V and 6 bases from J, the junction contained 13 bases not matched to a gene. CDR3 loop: CASSLKAGAPPEQYF. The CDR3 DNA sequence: TGTGCCAGCAGCCTTAAAGCGGGAGCTCCCCCCGAGCAGTACTTC.

CDR3 sequence: CASSPMGAPDGYTF. The CDR3 DNA sequence: TGTGCCAGCTCACCAATGGGGGCGCCGGATGGCTACACCTTC. The chain recombines TRBV18 with TRBJ1-2; possible D gene TRBD1, 6 bases. The V and J ends lost 2 bases and 6 bases respectively, with 13 bases between them. Germline V gives CDR1 KGHSH, CDR2 LQKENI. There are 14 residues in the CDR3.

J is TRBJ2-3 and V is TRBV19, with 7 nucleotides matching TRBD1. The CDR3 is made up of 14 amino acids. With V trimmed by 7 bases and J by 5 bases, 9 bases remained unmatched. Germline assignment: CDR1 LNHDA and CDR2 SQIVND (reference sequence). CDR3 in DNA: TGTGCCAGTAACCACCGACAGGGAGAAGATACGCAGTATTTT. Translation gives CASNHRQGEDTQYF.

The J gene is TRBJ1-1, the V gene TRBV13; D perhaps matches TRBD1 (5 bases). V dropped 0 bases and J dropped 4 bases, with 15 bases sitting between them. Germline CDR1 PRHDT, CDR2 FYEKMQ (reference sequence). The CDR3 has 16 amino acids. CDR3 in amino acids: CASSLGHGAKGTEAFF. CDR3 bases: TGTGCCAGCAGCTTAGGCCATGGGGCCAAGGGCACTGAAGCTTTCTTT. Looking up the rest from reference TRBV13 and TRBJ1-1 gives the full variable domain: AAGVIQSPRHLIKEKRETATLKCYPIPRHDTVYWYQQGPGQDPQFLISFYEKMQSDKGSIPDRFSAQQFSDYHSELNMSSLELGDSALYFCASSLGHGAKGTEAFFGQGTRLTVV.

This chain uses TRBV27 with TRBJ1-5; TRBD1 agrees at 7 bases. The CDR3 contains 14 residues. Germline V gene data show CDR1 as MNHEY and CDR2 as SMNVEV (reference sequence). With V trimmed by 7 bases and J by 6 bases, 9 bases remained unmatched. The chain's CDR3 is CASKVQGSSQPQHF. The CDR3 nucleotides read TGTGCCAGCAAGGTACAGGGGTCAAGTCAGCCCCAGCATTTT.

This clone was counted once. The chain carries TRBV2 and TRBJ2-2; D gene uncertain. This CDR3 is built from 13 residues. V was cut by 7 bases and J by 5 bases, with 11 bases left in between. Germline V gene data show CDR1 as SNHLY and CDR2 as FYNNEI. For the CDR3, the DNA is TGTGCCAGCATTTACGGTGGTACCGGGGAGCTGTTTTTT. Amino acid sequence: CASIYGGTGELFF.

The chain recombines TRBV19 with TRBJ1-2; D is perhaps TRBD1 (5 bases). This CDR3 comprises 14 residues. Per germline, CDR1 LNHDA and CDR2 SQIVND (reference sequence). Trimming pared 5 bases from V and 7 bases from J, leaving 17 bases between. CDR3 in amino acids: CASSDTGLRGGYTF. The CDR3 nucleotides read TGTGCCAGTAGTGATACAGGTCTAAGGGGTGGCTACACCTTC. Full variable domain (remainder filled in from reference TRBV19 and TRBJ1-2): DGGITQSPKYLFRKEGQNVTLSCEQNLNHDAMYWYRQDPGQGLRLIYYSQIVNDFQKGDIAEGYSVSREKKESFPLTVTSAQKNPTAFYLCASSDTGLRGGYTFGSGTRLTVV.

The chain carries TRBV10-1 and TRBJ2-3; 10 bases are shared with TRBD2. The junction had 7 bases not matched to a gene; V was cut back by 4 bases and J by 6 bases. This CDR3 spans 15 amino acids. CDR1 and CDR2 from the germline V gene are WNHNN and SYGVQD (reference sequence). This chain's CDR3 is CASSGLAGESDTQYF. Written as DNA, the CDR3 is TGCGCCAGCAGTGGTCTAGCGGGAGAATCCGATACGCAGTATTTT.